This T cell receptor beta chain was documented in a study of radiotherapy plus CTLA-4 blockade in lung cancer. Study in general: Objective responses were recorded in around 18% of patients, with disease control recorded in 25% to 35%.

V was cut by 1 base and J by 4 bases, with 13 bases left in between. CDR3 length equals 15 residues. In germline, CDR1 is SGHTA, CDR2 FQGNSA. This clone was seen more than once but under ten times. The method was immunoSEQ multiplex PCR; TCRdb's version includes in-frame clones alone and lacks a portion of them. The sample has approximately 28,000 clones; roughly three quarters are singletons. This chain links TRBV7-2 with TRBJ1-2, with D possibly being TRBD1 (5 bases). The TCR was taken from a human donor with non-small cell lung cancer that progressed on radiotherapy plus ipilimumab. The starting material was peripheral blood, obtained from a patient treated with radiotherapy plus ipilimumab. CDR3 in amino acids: CASSLDPGLGYGYTF. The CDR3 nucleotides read TGTGCCAGCAGCTTAGATCCAGGGTTGGGCTATGGCTACACCTTC.